The 14 T cell receptor beta chains given below trace back to one sample, sequenced in a study of shared clonotypes between healthy human individuals (dated by TCRdb to the early 2020s). Library creation used the immunoSEQ multiplex PCR assay. Sourced from immuneACCESS, this table was stored by TCRdb with only in-frame sequences that have V and J called. A share of the clones is absent; for the studies checked, an unresolved V gene accounts for under half, and the remainder has no known explanation. This sample holds over a million clones; about 75% were observed only once. The ten largest clones take up approximately 1.3% of the sample. The sequenced material came from memory CD4+ T cells sorted from blood. Taken with the paper, the label for cell subset or site translates to: CD45RA-negative fraction. The receptors originated from a young man in good health.

This sequence joins TRBV7-8 and TRBJ1-4, with TRBD1 matching 7 bases. The ends lost 5 bases at V and 5 bases at J; junction bases unmatched: 5. CDR1 SGHVS and CDR2 FQNEAQ come from the germline V gene. This CDR3 contains 14 residues. This CDR3 is CASSPTGWNEKLFF. The CDR3 bases are TGTGCCAGCAGCCCGACAGGGTGGAATGAAAAACTGTTTTTT.

This clone was observed at least ten times. The rearrangement links TRBV28 to TRBJ1-4, with 8 bases aligning to TRBD1. Germline trimming cut 6 bases from V and 7 bases from J; bases unmatched to any gene: 7. The CDR3 covers 14 residues. From germline, CDR1 is MDHEN and CDR2 SYDVKM. CDR3 DNA sequence: TGTGCCAGCAGAGAACAGGGGGTCGTTGAAAAACTGTTTTTT. This sequence encodes CASREQGVVEKLFF.

The V call is TRBV18, the J call TRBJ2-1; 12 nucleotides match TRBD2. This CDR3 contains 18 residues. The germline gives CDR1 KGHSH, CDR2 LQKENI. V trimming: 1 base; J trimming: 9 bases; junction bases outside the gene matches: 13. The CDR3 region is CASSPLLASGGAIGEQFF. In DNA form, the CDR3 reads TGTGCCAGCTCACCACTCCTCGCTAGCGGGGGGGCCATTGGTGAGCAGTTCTTC.

As concerns this clone: Compared with germline, one end of the junction differs, possibly owing to a read error. V usage is TRBV19 and J usage is TRBJ2-7, with 8 bases matching TRBD2. The CDR3 spans 11 residues. Germline V lookup: CDR1 LNHDA, CDR2 SQIVND (reference sequence). CDR3 nucleotides: TGTGCCAGTAGGAGCCGGACTAGCTGCAACTTC. Translated: CASRSRTSCNF.

V usage is TRBV6-6 and J usage is TRBJ1-1, with unresolved D. Germline V CDR1 and CDR2: MNHNY, SVGAGI (reference sequence). V was shortened by 2 bases and J by 1 base, with 8 bases between the two germline ends. The CDR3 covers 14 residues. Here the CDR3 DNA reads TGTGCCAGCAGTTACGGGGAGAGGAACACTGAAGCTTTCTTT. It specifies CASSYGERNTEAFF.

J is TRBJ2-1 and V is TRBV4-1; unclear D gene. The CDR3 is 14 residues long. CDR1 is MGHRA, CDR2 YSYEKL, per germline. Trimming left V 1 base short and J 9 bases short, with 13 bases between. This CDR3 is CASSQVVLVSEQFF. In DNA, the CDR3 is TGCGCCAGCAGCCAAGTCGTGTTAGTGAGTGAGCAGTTCTTC.

This clone was counted between two and nine times. The DNA for the CDR3 is TGCGCCAGCAGCTTCGGGGAGGTACTGGCCGCTGAAGCTTTCTTT. It translates to CASSFGEVLAAEAFF. This chain joins TRBV5-1 and TRBJ1-1, with D hard to call. The ends were cut back, 2 bases at V and 6 bases at J, with 17 bases in the middle. This CDR3 comprises 15 residues. Germline V gene sequence: CDR1 SGHRS, CDR2 YFSETQ.

This clone was counted a single time. The chain employs TRBV2 and TRBJ1-1; TRBD1 matches 8 bases. This CDR3 is 13 amino acids long. In germline, CDR1 is SNHLY, CDR2 FYNNEI. J lost 11 bases, V lost 7 bases, and 12 bases had no gene match. This chain's CDR3 is CASTMDREVLAFF. In nucleotides, the CDR3 is TGTGCCAGCACCATGGACAGGGAAGTTCTGGCTTTCTTT.

This clone was counted once. The gene calls are TRBV10-2 and TRBJ2-7; D uncertain. Germline V gene data show CDR1 as WSHSY and CDR2 as SAAADI. Trimming took off 8 bases at V and 3 bases at J, with 14 bases between the two ends. This CDR3 is built from 13 residues. CDR3 DNA: TGCGCCAGCGGAGCTGAATATATCTACGAGCAGTACTTC. Translated, it gives CASGAEYIYEQYF.

This clone was counted a few times. V gene TRBV11-1 combines with J gene TRBJ2-2; TRBD1 agrees at 8 bases. The germline CDR1 and CDR2 sequences are SGHAT and FQDESV (reference sequence). This CDR3 region has 16 residues. Germline trimming cut 5 bases from V and 7 bases from J; bases unmatched to any gene: 12. As DNA, the CDR3 is TGTGCCAGCAGCCCTACAGGGGGGATCCGTGGCGGGGAGCTGTTTTTT. Its translation: CASSPTGGIRGGELFF.

The V gene is TRBV5-1, the J gene TRBJ1-1; 8 bases align to TRBD1. CDR3 length: 16 amino acids. Trimming took 4 bases from V and 8 from J; bases not matched to a gene: 16. Germline CDR1 reads SGHRS; CDR2 reads YFSETQ. CDR3 bases: TGCGCCAGCAGCATAGGACAGGGAAGAGGGGCAGCGGAAGCTTTCTTT. This codes for CASSIGQGRGAAEAFF.

J is TRBJ1-6 and V is TRBV6-5; a weak D match, TRBD1 (6 bases). Germline CDR1 reads MNHEY; CDR2 reads SVGAGI. The length of the CDR3 is 14 residues. V lost 7 bases, J lost 7 bases, and 14 bases lay in between. The CDR3 loop is CASNLGGDNSPLHF. CDR3 nucleotide sequence: TGTGCCAGCAACCTAGGGGGTGACAATTCACCCCTCCACTTT.

This sequence joins TRBV10-3 and TRBJ2-2; maybe TRBD2 (7 bases). From germline, CDR1 is ENHRY and CDR2 SYGVKD. Between the trimmed V and J ends, which lost 6 bases and 4 bases, there was a span of 15 bases. This CDR3 region has 15 residues. CDR3 in DNA: TGTGCCATCAGCGCCACAGGGACTACCACCGGGGAGCTGTTTTTT. It yields the protein CAISATGTTTGELFF.

This rearrangement joins TRBV7-2 to TRBJ2-5; TRBD1 is a possible D gene (7 bases). V lost 7 bases, J lost 5 bases, and 17 bases lay in between. CDR1 SGHTA and CDR2 FQGNSA come from the germline V gene. The CDR3 is 14 residues long. CDR3 bases: TGTGCCAGCACCCCAGGGGCAGGGGGGGAGACCCAGTACTTC. This sequence encodes CASTPGAGGETQYF.